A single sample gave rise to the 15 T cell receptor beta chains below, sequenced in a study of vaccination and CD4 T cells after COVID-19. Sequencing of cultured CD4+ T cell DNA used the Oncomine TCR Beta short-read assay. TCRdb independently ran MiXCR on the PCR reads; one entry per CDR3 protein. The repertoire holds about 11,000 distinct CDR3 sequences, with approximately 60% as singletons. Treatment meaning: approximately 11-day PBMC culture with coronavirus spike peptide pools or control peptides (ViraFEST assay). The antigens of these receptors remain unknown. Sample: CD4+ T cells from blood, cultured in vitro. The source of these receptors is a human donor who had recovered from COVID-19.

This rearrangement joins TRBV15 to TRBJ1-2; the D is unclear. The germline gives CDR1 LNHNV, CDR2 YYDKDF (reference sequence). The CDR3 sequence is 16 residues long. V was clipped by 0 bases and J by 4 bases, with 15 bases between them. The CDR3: CATSRDRRGSSYGYTF. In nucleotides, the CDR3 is TGTGCCACCAGCAGAGATCGGCGAGGGTCCAGCTATGGCTACACCTTC.

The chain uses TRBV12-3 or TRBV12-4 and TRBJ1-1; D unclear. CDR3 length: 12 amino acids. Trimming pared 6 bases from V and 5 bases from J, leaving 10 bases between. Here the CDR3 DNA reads TGTGCCAGCAGGAAGTATGGAACTGAAGCTTTCTTT. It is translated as CASRKYGTEAFF.

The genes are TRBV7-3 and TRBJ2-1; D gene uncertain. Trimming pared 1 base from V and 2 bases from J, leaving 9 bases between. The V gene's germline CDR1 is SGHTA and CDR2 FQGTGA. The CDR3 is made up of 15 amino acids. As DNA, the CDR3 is TGTGCCAGCAGCTTAATGGGAAAAGCCTACAATGAGCAGTTCTTC. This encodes CASSLMGKAYNEQFF.

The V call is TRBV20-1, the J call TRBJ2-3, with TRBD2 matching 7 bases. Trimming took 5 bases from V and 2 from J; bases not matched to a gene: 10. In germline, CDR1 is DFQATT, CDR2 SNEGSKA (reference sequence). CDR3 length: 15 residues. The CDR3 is CSAGERGPFTDTQYF. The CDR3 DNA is TGCAGTGCTGGGGAGCGGGGCCCTTTCACAGATACGCAGTATTTT.

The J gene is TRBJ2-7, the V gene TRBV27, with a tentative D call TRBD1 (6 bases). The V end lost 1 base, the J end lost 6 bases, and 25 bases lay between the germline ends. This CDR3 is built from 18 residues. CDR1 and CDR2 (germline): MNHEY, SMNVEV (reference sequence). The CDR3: CASSLYGPEDGTFSEQYF. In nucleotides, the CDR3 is TGTGCCAGCAGTTTATATGGGCCGGAGGACGGGACATTCTCCGAGCAGTACTTC.

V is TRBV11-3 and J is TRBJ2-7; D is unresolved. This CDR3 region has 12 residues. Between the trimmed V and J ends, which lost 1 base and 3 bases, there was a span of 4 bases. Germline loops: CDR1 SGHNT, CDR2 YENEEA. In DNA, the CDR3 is TGTGCCAGCAGCTTAGTTAGCTACGAGCAGTACTTC. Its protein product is CASSLVSYEQYF. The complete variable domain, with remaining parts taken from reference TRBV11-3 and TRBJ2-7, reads EAGVVQSPRYKIIEKKQPVAFWCNPISGHNTLYWYLQNLGQGPELLIRYENEEAVDDSQLPKDRFSAERLKGVDSTLKIQPAELGDSAVYLCASSLVSYEQYFGPGTRLTVT.

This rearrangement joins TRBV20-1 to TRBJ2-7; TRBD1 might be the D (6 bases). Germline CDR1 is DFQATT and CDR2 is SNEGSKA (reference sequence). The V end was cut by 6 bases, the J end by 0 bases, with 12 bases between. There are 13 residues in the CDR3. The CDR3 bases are TGCAGTGCCTTGACAGGAAGCTCCTACGAGCAGTACTTC. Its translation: CSALTGSSYEQYF.

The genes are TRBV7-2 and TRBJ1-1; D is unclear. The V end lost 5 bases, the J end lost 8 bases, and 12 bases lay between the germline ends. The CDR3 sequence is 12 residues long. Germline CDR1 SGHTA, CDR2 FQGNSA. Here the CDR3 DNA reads TGTGCCAGCAGCCGCATAGGATCAGAAGCTTTCTTT. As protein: CASSRIGSEAFF.

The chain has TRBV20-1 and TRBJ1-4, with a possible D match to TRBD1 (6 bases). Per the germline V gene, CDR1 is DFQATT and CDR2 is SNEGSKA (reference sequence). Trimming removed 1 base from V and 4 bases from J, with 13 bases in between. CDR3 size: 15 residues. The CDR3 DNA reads TGCAGTGCTAGAGCCTCAGACAGGAGTAATGAAAAACTGTTTTTT. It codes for CSARASDRSNEKLFF.

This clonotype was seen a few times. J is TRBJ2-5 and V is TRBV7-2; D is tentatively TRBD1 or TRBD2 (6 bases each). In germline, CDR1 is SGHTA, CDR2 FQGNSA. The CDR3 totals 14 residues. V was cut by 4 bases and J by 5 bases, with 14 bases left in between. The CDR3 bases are TGTGCCAGCAGCTCGGGGGCAGGTCGGGAGACCCAGTACTTC. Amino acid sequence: CASSSGAGRETQYF.

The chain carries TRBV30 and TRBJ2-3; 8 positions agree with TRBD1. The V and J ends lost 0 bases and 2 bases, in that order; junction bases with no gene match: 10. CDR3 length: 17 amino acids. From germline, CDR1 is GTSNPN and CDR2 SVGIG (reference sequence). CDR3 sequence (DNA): TGTGCCTGGAGTGTCCCCCTCGCAGGGGGCAACACAGATACGCAGTATTTT. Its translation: CAWSVPLAGGNTDTQYF.

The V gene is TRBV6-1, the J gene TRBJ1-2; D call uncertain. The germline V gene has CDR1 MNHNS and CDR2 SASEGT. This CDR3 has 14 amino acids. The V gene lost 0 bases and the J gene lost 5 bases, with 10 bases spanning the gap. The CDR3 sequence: CASSEARQVYGYTF. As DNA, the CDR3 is TGTGCCAGCAGTGAAGCGCGGCAGGTGTATGGCTACACCTTC.

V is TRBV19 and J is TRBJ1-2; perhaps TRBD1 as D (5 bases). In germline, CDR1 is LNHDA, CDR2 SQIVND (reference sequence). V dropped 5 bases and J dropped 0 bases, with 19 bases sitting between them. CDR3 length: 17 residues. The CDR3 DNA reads TGTGCCAGTAGTTTCTTGCGGACGGAGACAGCTAACTATGGCTACACCTTC. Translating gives CASSFLRTETANYGYTF.

DNA of the CDR3: TGTGCCAGTAGCTACACCAGCTCACCCCTCCACTTT. This encodes CASSYTSSPLHF. This rearrangement joins TRBV19 to TRBJ1-6; no clear D gene. The CDR3 length is 12 residues. Per germline, CDR1 LNHDA and CDR2 SQIVND (reference sequence). V gave up 6 bases and J gave up 10 bases, with 10 bases separating them.

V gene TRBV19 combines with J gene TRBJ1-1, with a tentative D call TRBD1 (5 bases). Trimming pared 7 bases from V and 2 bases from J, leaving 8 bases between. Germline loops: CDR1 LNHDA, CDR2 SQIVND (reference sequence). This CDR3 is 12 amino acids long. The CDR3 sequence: CASTRGNTEAFF. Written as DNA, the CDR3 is TGTGCCAGTACACGGGGCAACACTGAAGCTTTCTTT.